This passage covers 5 T cell receptor beta chains from one sample sequenced in a study of blood T cell repertoires in COVID-19. Produced via immunoSEQ multiplex PCR; TCRdb's table is partial and in-frame only. The table records approximately 77,000 clones, roughly 89% of them present only once. What was sequenced was peripheral blood. These receptor sequences come from a young man with acute or convalescent COVID-19.

This chain connects TRBV6-5 to TRBJ1-6; possibly TRBD1 for D (5 bases). Trimming stripped 0 bases from V and 10 bases from J, with 16 bases between. Germline CDR1 and CDR2: MNHEY and SVGAGI. CDR3 size: 16 residues. The CDR3 region is CASSYSIGQGGSPLHF. Here the CDR3 DNA reads TGTGCCAGCAGTTACTCGATAGGGCAGGGAGGGTCACCCCTCCACTTT.

In its sample, this clone was seen once. V and J are TRBV7-3 and TRBJ2-3, with 8 nucleotides matching TRBD1. Germline V lookup: CDR1 SGHTA, CDR2 FQGTGA. V lost 1 base and J lost 6; bases outside the gene matches: 3. There are 14 residues in the CDR3. The CDR3 is CASSLNRGVDTQYF. In DNA, the CDR3 is TGTGCCAGCAGCTTAAACAGGGGGGTTGATACGCAGTATTTT.

This clone was detected once. The chain is built from TRBV6-5 and TRBJ1-1; possibly TRBD1 for D (5 bases). This CDR3 is built from 13 residues. The germline gives CDR1 MNHEY, CDR2 SVGAGI. V was cut by 7 bases and J by 7 bases, with 16 bases left in between. This CDR3 reads CASTEGVPGEAFF. In DNA, the CDR3 is TGTGCCAGCACCGAAGGGGTTCCGGGTGAAGCTTTCTTT.

V is TRBV12-3 or TRBV12-4 and J is TRBJ1-5; 11 bases align to TRBD1. The CDR3 contains 12 residues. V was clipped by 8 bases and J by 6 bases; unmatched bases: 0. The CDR3 DNA reads TGTGCCAGCGGGACAGGGGGTCAGCCCCAGCATTTT. Its protein product is CASGTGGQPQHF.

The chain carries TRBV6-5 and TRBJ1-5; 7 nucleotides agree with TRBD1. Trimming removed 6 bases from V and 0 bases from J; junction bases left unmatched: 5. The germline CDR1 and CDR2 sequences are MNHEY and SVGAGI. This CDR3 is 15 amino acids long. The CDR3 DNA reads as TGTGCCAGCAGACCCGACAGGGATAGCAATCAGCCCCAGCATTTT. Translating gives CASRPDRDSNQPQHF.